This T cell receptor beta chain was recovered during a study of cytomegalovirus exposure and HLA in healthy donors. Primers for the PCR totalled 60 Vbeta and 13 Jbeta. The assay was immunoSEQ multiplex PCR, and TCRdb's table has in-frame clones only and misses some. The sample holds more than 45,000 clones. Findings and caveats of the study: Information on immune exposure was restricted to one variable (CMV serostatus). V segments that were indistinguishable, TRBV6-2 and TRBV6-3 among them, were omitted from analysis.

As to this clone: The antigen remains unidentified.

The V gene's germline CDR1 is LGHNA and CDR2 YNFKEQ. The J segment lost 4 bases and the V segment lost 4 bases, leaving 6 bases of the junction unmatched. The CDR3 length is 14 residues. This chain joins TRBV4-2 and TRBJ2-7, with 8 bases lining up with TRBD1. The receptor was derived from a woman younger than 45 in good health and CMV-seropositive. Sequencing input: PBMCs. CDR3 loop: CASSPGTGQYEQYF. The DNA for the CDR3 is TGTGCCAGCAGCCCGGGGACAGGACAGTACGAGCAGTACTTC.